This T cell receptor (beta chain) was profiled in a study of T cell repertoires in cytomegalovirus infection. About the study: Public TCR beta signature analysis indicated the presence of both CMV infection and matching HLA type. Study results and caveats: HLA-C-restricted CMV-specific TCR beta clonotypes were dominant in the ex vivo response. Identification of carriers of CMV plus the relevant HLA was performed using cumulative public TCR beta family frequency.

TCRdb re-analysed the reads in MiXCR, keeping a single row per CDR3 protein. The sample yields some 250,000 distinct CDR3 sequences, approximately 8.3% seen once. The table lists this clonotype with many counts. The antigen is not known. The length of the CDR3 is 16 residues. Germline V lookup: CDR1 SGHAT, CDR2 FQNNGV. The germline V and J ends were trimmed by 2 bases and 7 bases, with 15 bases remaining between them. This receptor was taken from a human donor in good health (CMV status not recorded). Some clones in this sample may be carry-over from other donors' samples. This rearrangement joins TRBV11-2 to TRBJ1-6; D is unclear. The sample taken for sequencing was PBMCs. The CDR3 region is CASSLSRGLANSPLHF. CDR3 coding DNA: TGTGCCAGCAGCTTAAGTCGTGGGCTCGCGAATTCACCCCTCCACTTT. The full variable domain, with the rest looked up from reference TRBV11-2 and TRBJ1-6, is EAGVAQSPRYKIIEKRQSVAFWCNPISGHATLYWYQQILGQGPKLLIQFQNNGVVDDSQLPKDRFSAERLKGVDSTLKIQPAKLEDSAVYLCASSLSRGLANSPLHFGNGTRLTVT.